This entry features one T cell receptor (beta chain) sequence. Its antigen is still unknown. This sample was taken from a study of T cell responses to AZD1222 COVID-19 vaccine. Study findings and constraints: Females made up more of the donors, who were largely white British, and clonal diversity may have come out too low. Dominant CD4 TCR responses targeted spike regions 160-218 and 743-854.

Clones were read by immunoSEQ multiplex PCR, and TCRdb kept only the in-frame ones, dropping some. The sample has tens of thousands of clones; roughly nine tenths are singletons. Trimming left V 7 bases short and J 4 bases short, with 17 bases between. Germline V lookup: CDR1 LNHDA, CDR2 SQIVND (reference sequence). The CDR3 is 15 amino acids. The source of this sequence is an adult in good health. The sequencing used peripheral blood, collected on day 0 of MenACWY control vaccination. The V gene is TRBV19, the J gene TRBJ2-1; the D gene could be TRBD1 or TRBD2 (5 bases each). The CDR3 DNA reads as TGTGCCAGTAATTCCGGAGGTGGGGGATACAATGAGCAGTTCTTC. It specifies CASNSGGGGYNEQFF.